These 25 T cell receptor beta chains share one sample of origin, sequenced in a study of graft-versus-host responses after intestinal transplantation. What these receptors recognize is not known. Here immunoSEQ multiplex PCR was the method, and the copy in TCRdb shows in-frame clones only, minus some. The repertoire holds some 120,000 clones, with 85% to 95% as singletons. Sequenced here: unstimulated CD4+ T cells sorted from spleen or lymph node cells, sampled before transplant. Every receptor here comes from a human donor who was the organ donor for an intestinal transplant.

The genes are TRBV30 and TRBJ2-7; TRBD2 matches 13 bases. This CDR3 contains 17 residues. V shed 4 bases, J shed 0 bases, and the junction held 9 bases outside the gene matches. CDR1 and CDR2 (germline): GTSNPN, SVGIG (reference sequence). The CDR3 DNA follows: TGTGCCTGGACTCCTTTCAGGACTAGCGGGAGCTCCTACGAGCAGTACTTC. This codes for CAWTPFRTSGSSYEQYF.

The CDR3 is CASSLRGLNEQYF. The CDR3 bases are TGTGCCAGCAGCCTCAGGGGCCTCAACGAGCAGTACTTC. The chain joins TRBV5-6 to TRBJ2-7, with D possibly being TRBD1 (6 bases). The CDR3 spans 13 residues. V was cut by 4 bases and J by 5 bases, with 13 bases left in between. CDR1 is SGHDT and CDR2 is YYEEEE in the germline V gene.

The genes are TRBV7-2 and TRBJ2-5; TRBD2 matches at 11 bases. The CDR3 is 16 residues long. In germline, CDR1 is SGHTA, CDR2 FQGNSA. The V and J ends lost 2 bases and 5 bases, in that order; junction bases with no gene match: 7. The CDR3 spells CASSLSGLAVLETQYF. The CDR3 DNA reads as TGTGCCAGCAGCTTATCGGGACTAGCGGTCCTGGAGACCCAGTACTTC.

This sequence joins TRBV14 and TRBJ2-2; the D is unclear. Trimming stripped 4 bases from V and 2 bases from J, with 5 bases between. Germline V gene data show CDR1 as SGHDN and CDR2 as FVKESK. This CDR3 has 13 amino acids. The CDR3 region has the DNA TGTGCCAGCAGCCTCCAAAACACCGGGGAGCTGTTTTTT. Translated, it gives CASSLQNTGELFF.

CDR3 amino acids: CASSEAAGTQQFF. For the CDR3, the DNA is TGTGCCAGCAGTGAAGCGGCCGGGACGCAGCAGTTCTTC. The V and J genes are TRBV2 and TRBJ2-1; D could derive from TRBD1 or TRBD2 (5 bases each). The length of the CDR3 is 13 residues. Germline V gene lookup returns CDR1 SNHLY and CDR2 FYNNEI. The ends were cut back, 0 bases at V and 11 bases at J, with 11 bases in the middle. Combining the CDR3 with reference TRBV2 and TRBJ2-1 gives the whole variable domain EPEVTQTPSHQVTQMGQEVILRCVPISNHLYFYWYRQILGQKVEFLVSFYNNEISEKSEIFDDQFSVERPDGSNFTLKIRSTKLEDSAMYFCASSEAAGTQQFFGPGTRLTVL.

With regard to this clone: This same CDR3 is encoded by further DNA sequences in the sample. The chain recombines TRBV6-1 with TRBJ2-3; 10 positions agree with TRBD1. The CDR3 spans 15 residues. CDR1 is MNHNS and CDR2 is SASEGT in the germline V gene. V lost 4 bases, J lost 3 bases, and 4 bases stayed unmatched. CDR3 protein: CASSGQGAWTDTQYF. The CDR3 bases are TGTGCCAGCAGTGGACAGGGGGCGTGGACAGATACGCAGTATTTT.

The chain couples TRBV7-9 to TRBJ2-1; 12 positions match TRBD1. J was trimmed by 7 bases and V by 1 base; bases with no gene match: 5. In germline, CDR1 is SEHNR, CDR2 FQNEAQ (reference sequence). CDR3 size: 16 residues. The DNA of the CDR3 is TGTGCCAGCAGCTTAGAACCGGGACAGGGGGCGAATGAGCAGTTCTTC. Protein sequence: CASSLEPGQGANEQFF.

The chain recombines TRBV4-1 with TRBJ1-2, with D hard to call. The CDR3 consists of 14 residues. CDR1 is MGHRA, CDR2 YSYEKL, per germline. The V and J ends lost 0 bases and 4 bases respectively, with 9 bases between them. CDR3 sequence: CASSQERGIYGYTF. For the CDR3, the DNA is TGCGCCAGCAGCCAAGAAAGAGGGATCTATGGCTACACCTTC.

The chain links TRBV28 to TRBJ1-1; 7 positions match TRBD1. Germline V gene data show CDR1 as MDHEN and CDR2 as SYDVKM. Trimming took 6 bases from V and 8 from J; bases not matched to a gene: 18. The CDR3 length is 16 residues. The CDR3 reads CASSFNRGPGNMEAFF. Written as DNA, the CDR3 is TGTGCCAGCAGCTTTAACAGGGGCCCCGGAAACATGGAAGCTTTCTTT. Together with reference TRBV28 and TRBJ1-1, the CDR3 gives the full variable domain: DVKVTQSSRYLVKRTGEKVFLECVQDMDHENMFWYRQDPGLGLRLIYFSYDVKMKEKGDIPEGYSVSREKKERFSLILESASTNQTSMYLCASSFNRGPGNMEAFFGQGTRLTVV.

This chain's CDR3 is CASSQNRGQTEAFF. The DNA for the CDR3 is TGTGCCAGCAGTCAGAACAGGGGGCAGACTGAAGCTTTCTTT. The chain links TRBV13 to TRBJ1-1, with 9 bases matching TRBD1. This CDR3 has 14 amino acids. CDR1 PRHDT and CDR2 FYEKMQ come from the germline V gene (reference sequence). V lost 6 bases to trimming and J lost 5 bases; unmatched junction nucleotides: 7.

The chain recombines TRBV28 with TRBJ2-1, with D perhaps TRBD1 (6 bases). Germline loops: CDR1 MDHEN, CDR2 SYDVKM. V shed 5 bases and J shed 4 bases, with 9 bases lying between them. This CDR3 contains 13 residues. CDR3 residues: CASSNDRYNEQFF. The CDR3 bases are TGTGCCAGCAGTAACGACAGGTACAATGAGCAGTTCTTC. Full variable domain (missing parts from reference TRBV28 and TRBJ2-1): DVKVTQSSRYLVKRTGEKVFLECVQDMDHENMFWYRQDPGLGLRLIYFSYDVKMKEKGDIPEGYSVSREKKERFSLILESASTNQTSMYLCASSNDRYNEQFFGPGTRLTVL.

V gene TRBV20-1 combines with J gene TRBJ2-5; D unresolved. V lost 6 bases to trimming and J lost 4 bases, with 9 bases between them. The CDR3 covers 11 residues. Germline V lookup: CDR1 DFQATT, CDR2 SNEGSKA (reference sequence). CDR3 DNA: TGCAGTGCGCCCCGACCAGAGACCCAGTACTTC. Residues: CSAPRPETQYF.

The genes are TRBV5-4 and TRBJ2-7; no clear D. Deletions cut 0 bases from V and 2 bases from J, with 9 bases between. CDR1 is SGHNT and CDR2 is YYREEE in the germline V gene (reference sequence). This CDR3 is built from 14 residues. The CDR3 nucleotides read TGTGCCAGCAGCTTGGGAGGTTCCACCTACGAGCAGTACTTC. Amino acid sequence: CASSLGGSTYEQYF. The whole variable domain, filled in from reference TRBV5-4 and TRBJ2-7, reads ETGVTQSPTHLIKTRGQQVTLRCSSQSGHNTVSWYQQALGQGPQFIFQYYREEENGRGNFPPRFSGLQFPNYSSELNVNALELDDSALYLCASSLGGSTYEQYFGPGTRLTVT.

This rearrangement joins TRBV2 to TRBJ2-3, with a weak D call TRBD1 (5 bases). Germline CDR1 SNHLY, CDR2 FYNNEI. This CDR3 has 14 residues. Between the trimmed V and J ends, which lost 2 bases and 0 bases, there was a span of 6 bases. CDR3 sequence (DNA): TGTGCCAGCAGTGAACAGGGTAGCACAGATACGCAGTATTTT. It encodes CASSEQGSTDTQYF.

CDR3 amino acids: CASSLDLGSGNTIYF. DNA of the CDR3: TGTGCCAGCAGCTTAGACCTCGGCAGTGGAAACACCATATATTTT. The V and J genes are TRBV7-7 and TRBJ1-3; no firm D call. In germline, CDR1 is SSHAT, CDR2 FNYEAQ (reference sequence). The CDR3 totals 15 residues. V lost 1 base, J lost 3 bases, and 10 bases lay in between.

The CDR3 loop reads CASSYAGDFPEQYF. The CDR3 DNA reads TGTGCCAGCAGTTACGCAGGGGACTTTCCCGAGCAGTACTTC. V usage is TRBV6-5 and J usage is TRBJ2-7; D is perhaps TRBD1 or TRBD2 (6 bases each). This CDR3 contains 14 residues. Trimming removed 2 bases from V and 6 bases from J, with 14 bases in between. CDR1 and CDR2 from the germline V gene are MNHEY and SVGAGI.

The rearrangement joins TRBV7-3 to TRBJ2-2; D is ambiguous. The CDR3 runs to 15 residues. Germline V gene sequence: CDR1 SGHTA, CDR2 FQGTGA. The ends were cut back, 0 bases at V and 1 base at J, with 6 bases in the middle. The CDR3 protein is CASSLTPGNTGELFF. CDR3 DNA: TGTGCCAGCAGCTTAACCCCAGGGAACACCGGGGAGCTGTTTTTT.

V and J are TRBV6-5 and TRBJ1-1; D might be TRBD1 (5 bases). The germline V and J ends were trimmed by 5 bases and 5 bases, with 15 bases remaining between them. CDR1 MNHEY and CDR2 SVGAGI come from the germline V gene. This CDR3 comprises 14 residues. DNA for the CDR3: TGTGCCAGCAGTCAAAGAGGGGCGGATACTGAAGCTTTCTTT. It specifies CASSQRGADTEAFF.

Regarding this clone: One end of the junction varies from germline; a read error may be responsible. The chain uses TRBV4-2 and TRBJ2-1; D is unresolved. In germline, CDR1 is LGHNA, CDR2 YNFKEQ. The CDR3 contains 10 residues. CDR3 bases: TGTGCCAGCAGCCAAGATTACCCGGTCTTC. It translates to CASSQDYPVF.

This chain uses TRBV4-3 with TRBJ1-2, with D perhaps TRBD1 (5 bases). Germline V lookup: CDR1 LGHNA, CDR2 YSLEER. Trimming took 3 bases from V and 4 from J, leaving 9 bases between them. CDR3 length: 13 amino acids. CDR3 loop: CASSQTGGYGYTF. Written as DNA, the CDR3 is TGCGCCAGCAGCCAGACGGGGGGCTATGGCTACACCTTC.

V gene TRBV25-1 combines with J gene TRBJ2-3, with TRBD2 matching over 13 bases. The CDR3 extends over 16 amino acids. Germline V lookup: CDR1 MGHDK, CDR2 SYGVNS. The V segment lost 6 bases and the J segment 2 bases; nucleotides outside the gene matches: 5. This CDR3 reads CASRDTSGRATDTQYF. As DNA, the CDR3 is TGTGCCAGCAGGGACACTAGCGGGAGGGCCACAGATACGCAGTATTTT. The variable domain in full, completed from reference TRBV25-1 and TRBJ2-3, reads EADIYQTPRYLVIGTGKKITLECSQTMGHDKMYWYQQDPGMELHLIHYSYGVNSTEKGDLSSESTVSRIRTEHFPLTLESARPSHTSQYLCASRDTSGRATDTQYFGPGTRLTVL.

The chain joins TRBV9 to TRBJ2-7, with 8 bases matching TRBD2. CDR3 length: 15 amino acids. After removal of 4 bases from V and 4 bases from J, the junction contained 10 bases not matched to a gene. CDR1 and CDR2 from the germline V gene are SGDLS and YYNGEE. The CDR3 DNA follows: TGTGCCAGCAGCCCACCCGAGCGGGAGATGTACGAGCAGTACTTC. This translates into CASSPPEREMYEQYF.

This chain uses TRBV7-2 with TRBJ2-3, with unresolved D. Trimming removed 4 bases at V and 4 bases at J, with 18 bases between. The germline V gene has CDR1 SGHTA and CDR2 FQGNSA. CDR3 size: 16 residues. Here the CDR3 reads CASSSPRIGFSDTQYF. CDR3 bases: TGTGCCAGCAGCTCCCCAAGAATTGGGTTCTCAGATACGCAGTATTTT. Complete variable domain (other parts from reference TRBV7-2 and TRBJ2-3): GAGVSQSPSNKVTEKGKDVELRCDPISGHTALYWYRQSLGQGLEFLIYFQGNSAPDKSGLPSDRFSAERTGGSVSTLTIQRTQQEDSAVYLCASSSPRIGFSDTQYFGPGTRLTVL.

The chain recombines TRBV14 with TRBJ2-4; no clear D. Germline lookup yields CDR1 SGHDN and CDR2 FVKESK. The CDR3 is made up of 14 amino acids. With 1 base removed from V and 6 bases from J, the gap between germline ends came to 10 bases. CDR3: CASSQALVPNIQYF. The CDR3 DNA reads TGTGCCAGCAGCCAAGCCCTAGTCCCAAACATTCAGTACTTC.

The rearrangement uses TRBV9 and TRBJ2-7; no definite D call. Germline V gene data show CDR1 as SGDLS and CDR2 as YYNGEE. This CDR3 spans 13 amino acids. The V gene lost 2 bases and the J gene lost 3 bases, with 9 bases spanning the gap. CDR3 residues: CASSVGPDYEQYF. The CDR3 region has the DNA TGTGCCAGCAGCGTGGGTCCTGACTACGAGCAGTACTTC. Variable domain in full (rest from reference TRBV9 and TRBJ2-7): DSGVTQTPKHLITATGQRVTLRCSPRSGDLSVYWYQQSLDQGLQFLIQYYNGEERAKGNILERFSAQQFPDLHSELNLSSLELGDSALYFCASSVGPDYEQYFGPGTRLTVT.